This T cell receptor (beta chain) was recorded in a study of human T cells and chemical hapten exposure. This clonotype was observed at least ten times. The library tagged individual cDNA molecules with unique molecular identifiers. A single record per CDR3 protein comes from TCRdb applying MiXCR to the 5' RACE reads. The sample holds more than 140,000 distinct CDR3 sequences; 4.1% are singletons and the top ten take 1.3% to 1.5%. V lost 5 bases, J lost 5 bases, and 19 bases lay in between. Germline loops: CDR1 SEHNR, CDR2 FQNEAQ (reference sequence). The CDR3 has 16 residues. Unfractionated whole blood was the source from which total RNA was extracted.

V is TRBV7-9 and J is TRBJ1-5, with D possibly TRBD1 on 5 matching bases. The origin of this receptor is a female donor in good health. CDR3 protein: CASSRGTPLGDQPQHF. The CDR3 coding sequence is TGTGCCAGCAGCCGTGGGACCCCTCTAGGCGATCAGCCCCAGCATTTT.